This T cell receptor beta chain was sequenced during a study of blood T cells in healthy people across ages. As for the study in general: The capture of about one barcoded beta molecule per two T cells was achieved by template switching.

They isolated at least 6 million PBMCs from each sample. The CDR3 spans 16 residues. Germline values: CDR1 LGHNA, CDR2 YSLEER. With 0 bases clipped from V and 2 bases from J, the junction kept 5 bases outside the gene matches. Worth noting for this clonotype: What it recognizes is unknown.

Study conclusions and caveats: Per million T cells, the diversity of TCR beta decreased roughly linearly as age advanced.

Alongside a J-beta primer mix, a sample-barcoded 5' primer served in a second PCR lasting roughly 6 to 11 cycles. Individual samples furnished no less than 2.5 million CDR3-containing paired-end reads apiece. One entry per CDR3 protein, called by TCRdb with MiXCR from the 5' RACE reads. The table includes 600,000 or so distinct CDR3 sequences, approximately 21% detected once. This TCR was recovered from a man between 65 and 85 years old in good health. The specimen sequenced was blood. The chain has TRBV4-3 and TRBJ2-7; 9 nucleotides agree with TRBD1. The CDR3 bases are TGCGCCAGCAGCCAAGACCCGGGACAGGGCGCCTACGAGCAGTACTTC. This encodes CASSQDPGQGAYEQYF.